What follows are 16 T cell receptor beta chains derived from one specimen sequenced in a study of blood T cell repertoires in COVID-19 (TCRdb year 2020). Library prep was done by the immunoSEQ multiplex PCR assay. This immuneACCESS table, as held by TCRdb, lists in-frame sequences with V and J called but not all clones. Of the missing ones, under half trace to an unresolved V gene in checked studies; the others have no known cause. The sample contains approximately 220,000 clones, around 82% of them found a single time. The ten largest clones capture roughly 5% of the sample. Source material: PBMCs or T cells enriched from blood (not recorded which). These TCRs come from a woman in her 50s who had been exposed to COVID-19.

The chain uses TRBV13 and TRBJ2-5; TRBD1 matches at 7 bases. Trimming at V came to 3 bases and at J to 2 bases, leaving 3 bases not matched to a gene. CDR3 size: 14 residues. Germline assignment: CDR1 PRHDT and CDR2 FYEKMQ (reference sequence). The CDR3 bases are TGTGCCAGCAGCTTGGGACAGTCTCAAGAGACCCAGTACTTC. It specifies CASSLGQSQETQYF.

This clone was picked up many times. The chain couples TRBV11-3 to TRBJ2-2; no clear D gene. The CDR3 is 15 amino acids. Germline V lookup: CDR1 SGHNT, CDR2 YENEEA. V lost 2 bases, J lost 5 bases, and 12 bases lay in between. CDR3 in amino acids: CASSLSTASTGELFF. The CDR3 nucleotides read TGTGCCAGCAGCTTATCAACAGCTTCGACCGGGGAGCTGTTTTTT.

The chain has TRBV24-1 and TRBJ2-3; TRBD2 matches 7 bases. This CDR3 region has 15 residues. Unmatched junction bases numbered 8, after V lost 5 bases and J lost 4 bases. Germline V gene data show CDR1 as KGHDR and CDR2 as SFDVKD. The CDR3 spells CATSAAGVFSDTQYF. CDR3 DNA: TGTGCCACCAGTGCGGCGGGGGTCTTTTCAGATACGCAGTATTTT.

This sequence joins TRBV5-4 and TRBJ2-1; 11 bases align to TRBD2. Germline values: CDR1 SGHNT, CDR2 YYREEE (reference sequence). Trimming at V came to 3 bases and at J to 0 bases, leaving 8 bases not matched to a gene. The CDR3 contains 18 residues. CDR3 nucleotides: TGTGCCAGCAGCTCAGGGACTAGCGGAACGAGCTCCTACAATGAGCAGTTCTTC. This translates into CASSSGTSGTSSYNEQFF. Drawing the rest from reference TRBV5-4 and TRBJ2-1, the complete variable domain is ETGVTQSPTHLIKTRGQQVTLRCSSQSGHNTVSWYQQALGQGPQFIFQYYREEENGRGNFPPRFSGLQFPNYSSELNVNALELDDSALYLCASSSGTSGTSSYNEQFFGPGTRLTVL.

The chain uses TRBV5-4 and TRBJ2-1, with 8 positions matching TRBD2. The trim removed 3 bases at V and 8 bases at J, leaving 10 bases unmatched. The germline V gene encodes CDR1 SGHNT and CDR2 YYREEE (reference sequence). CDR3 length: 15 amino acids. CDR3 DNA: TGTGCCAGCAGCTCTAATCGGGGGGGGGCCGATGAGCAGTTCTTC. This codes for CASSSNRGGADEQFF.

V and J are TRBV2 and TRBJ2-5; tentative D call: TRBD2 (6 bases). From germline, CDR1 is SNHLY and CDR2 FYNNEI. This CDR3 is built from 14 residues. Trimming removed 8 bases at V and 0 bases at J, with 13 bases between. The CDR3: CASEGLEDQETQYF. CDR3 coding DNA: TGTGCCAGCGAGGGACTGGAGGACCAAGAGACCCAGTACTTC.

This rearrangement joins TRBV29-1 to TRBJ1-1; 9 positions agree with TRBD1. After removal of 6 bases from V and 3 bases from J, the junction contained 5 bases not matched to a gene. This CDR3 is built from 13 residues. Germline V CDR1 and CDR2: SQVTM, ANQGSEA. The CDR3, as DNA: TGCAGCGTGGGACAGGGAAGGGACACTGAAGCTTTCTTT. It codes for CSVGQGRDTEAFF.

The chain combines TRBV6-6 with TRBJ1-1; possibly TRBD1 for D (5 bases). Trimming removed 5 bases from V and 6 bases from J, with 13 bases in between. Germline CDR1 reads MNHNY; CDR2 reads SVGAGI (reference sequence). The CDR3 totals 13 residues. The CDR3 DNA is TGTGCCAGCAGTCCCAAAGACAGTGCTGAAGCTTTCTTT. Protein: CASSPKDSAEAFF.

The table lists this clone with a count of one. This chain joins TRBV4-1 and TRBJ1-1; no definite D call. Germline lookup yields CDR1 MGHRA and CDR2 YSYEKL. V was pared by 5 bases and J by 1 base, with 11 bases between. The CDR3 consists of 14 residues. This chain's CDR3 is CASSFHEANTEAFF. DNA of the CDR3: TGCGCCAGCAGCTTCCACGAGGCGAACACTGAAGCTTTCTTT.

The chain couples TRBV5-8 to TRBJ2-7, with a tentative D call TRBD1 (5 bases). CDR1 is SGHTS, CDR2 YDEGEE, per germline. V lost 6 bases to trimming and J lost 1 base, with 20 bases between them. This CDR3 contains 16 residues. This CDR3 reads CASTTLVLDSSYEQYF. CDR3 nucleotides: TGTGCCAGCACCACGCTGGTCCTAGACAGTTCCTACGAGCAGTACTTC.

This sequence joins TRBV4-1 and TRBJ1-1; a weak D match, TRBD1 (6 bases). Trimming removed 0 bases at V and 0 bases at J, with 26 bases between. The length of the CDR3 is 21 residues. The germline CDR1 and CDR2 sequences are MGHRA and YSYEKL. CDR3 region: CASSQELSFLKDRIMNTEAFF. The CDR3, as DNA: TGCGCCAGCAGCCAAGAGTTATCTTTTCTTAAAGACAGGATAATGAACACTGAAGCTTTCTTT.

The gene calls are TRBV7-2 and TRBJ1-3; weak D call: TRBD1 (5 bases). The CDR3 spans 15 residues. V was trimmed by 1 base and J by 0 bases, leaving 7 bases between them. Germline CDR1 SGHTA, CDR2 FQGNSA. The CDR3 DNA reads as TGTGCCAGCAGCTTAGTGACAGACTCTGGAAACACCATATATTTT. Its protein is CASSLVTDSGNTIYF. Drawing the rest from reference TRBV7-2 and TRBJ1-3, the complete variable domain is GAGVSQSPSNKVTEKGKDVELRCDPISGHTALYWYRQSLGQGLEFLIYFQGNSAPDKSGLPSDRFSAERTGGSVSTLTIQRTQQEDSAVYLCASSLVTDSGNTIYFGEGSWLTVV.

The rearrangement links TRBV28 to TRBJ2-1; 16 nucleotides align to TRBD2. CDR1 and CDR2 from the germline V gene are MDHEN and SYDVKM. The CDR3 is 19 residues long. Germline trimming cut 6 bases from V and 3 bases from J; bases unmatched to any gene: 11. The CDR3 spells CASRLPGLAGGHGYNEQFF. The CDR3 DNA follows: TGTGCCAGCAGGCTACCGGGACTAGCGGGGGGGCACGGCTACAATGAGCAGTTCTTC.

J is TRBJ1-1 and V is TRBV11-1; 8 bases match TRBD1. Per the germline V gene, CDR1 is SGHAT and CDR2 is FQDESV (reference sequence). The CDR3 spans 16 residues. The V gene end was trimmed by 3 bases and the J gene end by 3 bases; junction bases not matched to a gene: 9. Here the CDR3 reads CASSFRSGGLHTEAFF. The CDR3 nucleotides are TGTGCCAGCAGCTTCCGCTCAGGGGGCCTCCACACTGAAGCTTTCTTT.

CDR3 loop: CASSESSQNIQYF. CDR3 coding DNA: TGCGCCAGCAGTGAGTCGTCGCAGAACATTCAGTACTTC. The chain carries TRBV10-1 and TRBJ2-4, with D unresolved. The V end was cut by 0 bases, the J end by 7 bases, with 7 bases between. CDR3 size: 13 residues. Germline V CDR1 and CDR2: WNHNN, SYGVQD (reference sequence).

The CDR3 here is CASSSGGSRNEQFF. DNA for the CDR3: TGTGCCAGCAGTTCGGGGGGGAGTCGGAATGAGCAGTTCTTC. The V and J genes are TRBV6-5 and TRBJ2-1, with TRBD2 matching 8 bases. Germline values: CDR1 MNHEY, CDR2 SVGAGI. V gave up 4 bases and J gave up 7 bases; unmatched junction bases: 6. The CDR3 has 14 amino acids.